The 31 T cell receptor beta chains below were found in one sample sequenced in a study of regulatory T cells in long-lasting Graves disease. Assembly of TCR beta libraries relied on iRepertoire HTBI primers together with Arm-PCR of CDR3 regions. TCRdb reprocessed the multiplex PCR reads with MiXCR, giving one entry per CDR3 protein. Among over 300,000 distinct CDR3 sequences listed, less than 20% were seen once. Time point noted: newly diagnosed GD, antithyroid drugs for less than 3 months. The authors made the TCR library using RNA they extracted from PBMCs. The specimen was peripheral blood mononuclear cells (PBMCs), collected at new diagnosis, from a patient treated with antithyroid drugs. Every receptor here comes from a female donor with Graves disease.

This clonotype was seen many times. The chain has TRBV7-9 and TRBJ2-7; the match to TRBD1 covers 7 bases. V lost 4 bases to trimming and J lost 1 base; unmatched junction nucleotides: 7. From germline, CDR1 is SEHNR and CDR2 FQNEAQ (reference sequence). This CDR3 comprises 15 residues. This CDR3 reads CASSSSDRRSYEQYF. Written as DNA, the CDR3 is TGTGCCAGCAGCTCTTCGGACAGGAGATCCTACGAGCAGTACTTC.

This clonotype was counted at least ten times. This rearrangement joins TRBV24-1 to TRBJ2-5, with 7 bases identical to TRBD1. Trimming cost V 1 base and J 2 bases; bases outside gene matches: 3. Germline loops: CDR1 KGHDR, CDR2 SFDVKD. The CDR3 is made up of 15 amino acids. The CDR3 sequence: CATSDFNRGQETQYF. In DNA form, the CDR3 reads TGTGCCACCAGTGATTTTAACAGGGGTCAAGAGACCCAGTACTTC.

Comment on this clonotype: At one boundary the junction diverges from the germline segment, which might be a read error. This chain links TRBV3-1 with TRBJ2-1; no definite D call. Per the germline V gene, CDR1 is LGHDT and CDR2 is YNNKEL (reference sequence). CDR3 size: 13 residues. The CDR3 here is CASSLVPNDEQSF. The CDR3 nucleotides are TGTGCCAGCAGCCTGGTCCCCAACGATGAGCAGTCCTTC.

This clonotype was recorded a few times. The chain's CDR3 is CASGGSAGTYETQYF. CDR3 nucleotides: TGTGCTAGTGGCGGGTCGGCGGGAACTTACGAGACCCAGTACTTC. The rearrangement uses TRBV12-5 and TRBJ2-5, with D possibly being TRBD2 (6 bases). Trimming pared 6 bases from V and 5 bases from J, leaving 19 bases between. Germline V gene data show CDR1 as LGHNT and CDR2 as FRNRAP. The CDR3 covers 15 residues.

This clonotype has ten or more counts. The chain uses TRBV27 and TRBJ2-1; TRBD2 agrees at 7 bases. The CDR3 has 12 amino acids. CDR1 is MNHEY and CDR2 is SMNVEV in the germline V gene (reference sequence). Trimming removed 5 bases from V and 10 bases from J; junction bases left unmatched: 5. CDR3 sequence reads: CASSLPGLEQFF. The CDR3 DNA reads TGTGCCAGCAGTCTTCCGGGACTAGAGCAGTTCTTC.

This clonotype came up a few times. The chain is built from TRBV9 and TRBJ2-1; 7 nucleotides align to TRBD1. This CDR3 has 13 amino acids. The germline V gene has CDR1 SGDLS and CDR2 YYNGEE. Germline trimming cut 4 bases from V and 9 bases from J; bases unmatched to any gene: 7. CDR3 amino acids: CASSRDSDPEQFF. In nucleotides, the CDR3 is TGTGCCAGCAGCCGGGACAGCGACCCTGAGCAGTTCTTC.

The chain carries TRBV9 and TRBJ1-2, with no clear D. This CDR3 region has 13 residues. Looked up from germline, CDR1 is SGDLS and CDR2 is YYNGEE. Trimming took off 2 bases at V and 4 bases at J, with 9 bases between the two ends. In DNA, the CDR3 is TGTGCCAGCAGCGTCTCTCAGTCCTATGGCTACACCTTC. Translation gives CASSVSQSYGYTF.

The chain employs TRBV4-3 and TRBJ2-1; unclear D gene. Between the trimmed V and J ends, which lost 0 bases and 5 bases, there was a span of 11 bases. The germline V gene encodes CDR1 LGHNA and CDR2 YSLEER. CDR3 length: 15 residues. This CDR3 reads CASSQDHNRDNEQFF. The DNA for the CDR3 is TGCGCCAGCAGCCAAGACCACAACCGGGACAATGAGCAGTTCTTC.

This clonotype was recorded at least ten times. The chain uses TRBV12-3 or TRBV12-4 and TRBJ2-7; D gene uncertain. The CDR3 length is 15 residues. The V gene lost 6 bases and the J gene lost 0 bases, with 15 bases spanning the gap. This CDR3 reads CASSNIGKLSYEQYF. DNA of the CDR3: TGTGCCAGCAGCAATATAGGGAAACTCTCCTACGAGCAGTACTTC.

Ten or more counts support this clonotype. V and J are TRBV7-4 and TRBJ2-1, with D unclear. The CDR3 spans 14 residues. Germline CDR1 reads SGHVT; CDR2 reads SQSDAQ. V was trimmed by 7 bases and J by 7 bases, leaving 17 bases between them. CDR3 sequence (DNA): TGTGCCAGCATCCCACTCAGCCCAGTTAATGAGCAGTTCTTC. It translates to CASIPLSPVNEQFF.

This clonotype occurred many times. The chain joins TRBV6-5 to TRBJ2-7; unclear D gene. V was shortened by 0 bases and J by 2 bases, with 8 bases between the two germline ends. The CDR3 length is 14 residues. Germline CDR1 MNHEY, CDR2 SVGAGI. CDR3 loop: CASSYSRSTYEQYF. For the CDR3, the DNA is TGTGCCAGCAGTTACTCGAGAAGTACCTACGAGCAGTACTTC.

The CDR3 nucleotides read TGCAGTGCTAGAGGTCCCGGGGACACCGGGGAGCTGTTTTTT. Translating it yields CSARGPGDTGELFF. The chain links TRBV20-1 to TRBJ2-2, with D tentatively TRBD2 (5 bases). The germline V gene encodes CDR1 DFQATT and CDR2 SNEGSKA (reference sequence). The ends were cut back, 1 base at V and 3 bases at J, with 9 bases in the middle. This CDR3 is 14 amino acids long.

This clonotype was counted a few times. V gene TRBV7-8 combines with J gene TRBJ2-7; 12 nucleotides match TRBD2. The CDR3 is 16 residues long. With 1 base clipped from V and 4 bases from J, the junction kept 5 bases outside the gene matches. CDR1 and CDR2 from the germline V gene are SGHVS and FQNEAQ. The CDR3 sequence is CASSLGLAGESYEQYF. The DNA for the CDR3 is TGTGCCAGCAGCTTAGGACTAGCGGGAGAGTCTTACGAGCAGTACTTC.

The V and J genes are TRBV4-3 and TRBJ2-2; D unclear. The germline CDR1 and CDR2 sequences are LGHNA and YSLEER. The germline V and J ends were trimmed by 0 bases and 1 base, with 6 bases remaining between them. The CDR3 is 15 residues long. CDR3 nucleotides: TGCGCCAGCAGCCAAGATGGGCAGAACACCGGGGAGCTGTTTTTT. This encodes CASSQDGQNTGELFF.

This clonotype has ten or more counts. The chain has TRBV6-5 and TRBJ1-5, with TRBD1 as a possible D gene (5 bases). This CDR3 is built from 17 residues. Trimming stripped 0 bases from V and 5 bases from J, with 17 bases between. CDR1 and CDR2 from the germline V gene are MNHEY and SVGAGI. The CDR3 is CASSYSPGTVEYQPQHF. The CDR3 DNA reads as TGTGCCAGCAGTTACTCCCCCGGGACTGTAGAATATCAGCCCCAGCATTTT.

Many counts were recorded for this clonotype. The chain combines TRBV12-3 or TRBV12-4 with TRBJ1-4, with a weak D call TRBD1 (5 bases). The CDR3 loop spans 13 amino acids. V was shortened by 7 bases and J by 8 bases, with 14 bases between the two germline ends. CDR3 in DNA: TGTGCCAGCACGGGGGGGGGGGACGAAAAACTGTTTTTT. The encoded protein is CASTGGGDEKLFF.

The sample holds many counts of this clonotype. The chain joins TRBV11-1 to TRBJ1-1, with no clear D. Germline CDR1 is SGHAT and CDR2 is FQDESV (reference sequence). Trimming took 2 bases from V and 4 from J, leaving 11 bases between them. The CDR3 is made up of 14 amino acids. This CDR3 is CASSLRRLGTEAFF. Here the CDR3 DNA reads TGTGCCAGCAGCTTACGTCGCTTGGGCACTGAAGCTTTCTTT.

The chain links TRBV11-1 to TRBJ2-7; D is ambiguous. The CDR3 has 14 residues. Germline CDR1 SGHAT, CDR2 FQDESV (reference sequence). Deletions cut 1 base from V and 3 bases from J, with 10 bases between. The CDR3 sequence is CASSLGSELYEQYF. The CDR3 bases are TGTGCCAGCAGCTTAGGCTCGGAGCTCTACGAGCAGTACTTC.

This clonotype was seen repeatedly, ten times or more. V is TRBV11-2 and J is TRBJ1-1, with D unresolved. The CDR3 spans 14 residues. Trimming took off 3 bases at V and 0 bases at J, with 8 bases between the two ends. Germline V gene sequence: CDR1 SGHAT, CDR2 FQNNGV. CDR3 nucleotide sequence: TGTGCCAGCAGCTTTGATGTTATGAACACTGAAGCTTTCTTT. Its translation is CASSFDVMNTEAFF.

The table lists this clonotype with many counts. The V and J genes are TRBV20-1 and TRBJ1-1, with D uncertain. The CDR3 totals 15 residues. CDR1 is DFQATT and CDR2 is SNEGSKA in the germline V gene (reference sequence). V was shortened by 6 bases and J by 1 base, with 18 bases between the two germline ends. DNA for the CDR3: TGCAGTGCGCGAAGAACCCTGGCAAAGAACACTGAAGCTTTCTTT. It specifies CSARRTLAKNTEAFF.

Ten or more counts support this clonotype. The chain couples TRBV18 to TRBJ1-1, with a weak D call TRBD1 (6 bases). The CDR3 consists of 13 residues. CDR1 and CDR2 from the germline V gene are KGHSH and LQKENI. V was trimmed by 8 bases and J by 0 bases, leaving 10 bases between them. CDR3 region: CASLDRLNTEAFF. The CDR3 coding sequence is TGTGCCAGCCTCGACAGGTTGAACACTGAAGCTTTCTTT.

This clonotype turned up a few times. The chain is built from TRBV19 and TRBJ1-1, with 8 bases fitting TRBD1. The trim removed 7 bases at V and 4 bases at J, leaving 8 bases unmatched. The CDR3 spans 14 residues. Germline V gene sequence: CDR1 LNHDA, CDR2 SQIVND (reference sequence). For the CDR3, the DNA is TGTGCCAGTATCCCAGGGGGCGCGGGCACTGAAGCTTTCTTT. Translated, it gives CASIPGGAGTEAFF.

In this sample, this clonotype turned up many times. This sequence joins TRBV7-9 and TRBJ2-3; D could derive from TRBD1 or TRBD2 (5 bases each). The germline V and J ends were trimmed by 3 bases and 6 bases, with 10 bases remaining between them. The CDR3 is made up of 13 amino acids. CDR1 SEHNR and CDR2 FQNEAQ come from the germline V gene (reference sequence). This chain's CDR3 is CASSFGTRDTQYF. DNA for the CDR3: TGTGCCAGCAGCTTCGGGACCCGGGATACGCAGTATTTT.

This clonotype was recorded many times. The chain carries TRBV11-2 and TRBJ1-2; TRBD1 aligns across 9 bases. V lost 5 bases to trimming and J lost 4 bases; unmatched junction nucleotides: 8. This CDR3 has 15 residues. Germline values: CDR1 SGHAT, CDR2 FQNNGV. CDR3 loop: CASSQTGGRIYGYTF. CDR3 DNA: TGTGCCAGCAGCCAGACAGGGGGGAGGATCTATGGCTACACCTTC.

This clonotype was found a few times. This chain uses TRBV29-1 with TRBJ2-7; 10 bases are shared with TRBD2. V lost 0 bases to trimming and J lost 2 bases; unmatched junction nucleotides: 10. The CDR3 loop spans 17 amino acids. From germline, CDR1 is SQVTM and CDR2 ANQGSEA. The CDR3 DNA reads as TGCAGCGTTGAAGATCTGGGGCTAGCGGGAGTTGCCTACGAGCAGTACTTC. Translation: CSVEDLGLAGVAYEQYF.

The chain employs TRBV10-3 and TRBJ2-3; 10 bases are shared with TRBD2. Germline V gives CDR1 ENHRY, CDR2 SYGVKD. Losses at the gene ends were 0 bases for V and 1 base for J; bases not matched to a gene: 13. The CDR3 has 20 amino acids. This chain's CDR3 is CAISESTKRGGNYRTDTQYF. CDR3 in DNA: TGTGCCATCAGTGAGTCGACGAAGCGGGGGGGAAACTACCGCACAGATACGCAGTATTTT.

As for this clonotype: Likely a read error: the CDR3 ends without its conserved phenylalanine or tryptophan. This chain connects TRBV12-5 to TRBJ1-5; TRBD1 aligns across 7 bases. V shed 6 bases and J 4 bases; nucleotides not matched to a gene: 9. The CDR3 covers 15 residues. Germline V lookup: CDR1 LGHNT, CDR2 FRNRAP. Here the CDR3 reads CASGPAQGRNQPQHL. The DNA for the CDR3 is TGTGCTAGTGGCCCAGCACAGGGGCGAAATCAGCCCCAGCATCTT.

The table lists this clonotype with many counts. The chain links TRBV7-9 to TRBJ2-1; D is possibly TRBD2 (6 bases). Looked up from germline, CDR1 is SEHNR and CDR2 is FQNEAQ (reference sequence). V gave up 5 bases and J gave up 0 bases, with 14 bases separating them. This CDR3 comprises 16 residues. In DNA, the CDR3 is TGTGCCAGCAGCACCCGGGGAGGCCCCTCCTACAATGAGCAGTTCTTC. Protein: CASSTRGGPSYNEQFF.

This sequence joins TRBV19 and TRBJ1-4, with 11 bases matching TRBD1. Germline-derived CDR1 and CDR2 are LNHDA and SQIVND (reference sequence). This CDR3 comprises 17 residues. The V segment lost 7 bases and the J segment 3 bases; nucleotides outside the gene matches: 10. The DNA for the CDR3 is TGTGCCAGTACCCCCGGGACAGGGGGGAGGTCTAATGAAAAACTGTTTTTT. Residues: CASTPGTGGRSNEKLFF.

In its sample, this clonotype was seen many times. This sequence joins TRBV6-5 and TRBJ2-7; tentatively, D is TRBD1 (6 bases). The CDR3 totals 14 residues. Germline CDR1 and CDR2: MNHEY and SVGAGI. With 2 bases removed from V and 4 bases from J, the gap between germline ends came to 12 bases. DNA of the CDR3: TGTGCCAGCAGTTACATCGCAGGGACATACGAGCAGTACTTC. It yields the protein CASSYIAGTYEQYF.

This clonotype was seen only a few times. A much bigger clone sits one base away, suggesting this may be a read error. The V and J genes are TRBV12-3 or TRBV12-4 and TRBJ2-7, with 8 positions matching TRBD1. V lost 6 bases to trimming and J lost 3 bases; unmatched junction nucleotides: 1. This CDR3 comprises 12 residues. The CDR3 loop reads CASRGTGYEQYF. The CDR3 region has the DNA TGTGCCAGCAGAGGGACAGGCTACGAGCAGTACTTC.